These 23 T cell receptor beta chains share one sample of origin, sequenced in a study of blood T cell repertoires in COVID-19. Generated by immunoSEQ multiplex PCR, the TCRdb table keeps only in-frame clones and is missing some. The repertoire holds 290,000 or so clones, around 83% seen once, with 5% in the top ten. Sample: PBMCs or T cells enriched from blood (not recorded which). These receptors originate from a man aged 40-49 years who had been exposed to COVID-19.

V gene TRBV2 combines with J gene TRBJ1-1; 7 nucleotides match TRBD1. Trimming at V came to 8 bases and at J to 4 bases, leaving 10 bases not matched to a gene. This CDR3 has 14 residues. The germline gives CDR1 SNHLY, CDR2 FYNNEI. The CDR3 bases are TGTGCCAGCGCGAACAGGGGACTGGGCACTGAAGCTTTCTTT. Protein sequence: CASANRGLGTEAFF.

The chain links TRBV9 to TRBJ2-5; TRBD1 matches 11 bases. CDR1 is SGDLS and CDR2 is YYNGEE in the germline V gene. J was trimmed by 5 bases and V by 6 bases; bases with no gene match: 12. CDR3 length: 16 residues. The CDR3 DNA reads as TGTGCCAGCAACAGAGGACCGGGACAGGGGGGGGAGACCCAGTACTTC. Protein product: CASNRGPGQGGETQYF. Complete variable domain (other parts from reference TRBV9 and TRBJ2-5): DSGVTQTPKHLITATGQRVTLRCSPRSGDLSVYWYQQSLDQGLQFLIQYYNGEERAKGNILERFSAQQFPDLHSELNLSSLELGDSALYFCASNRGPGQGGETQYFGPGTRLLVL.

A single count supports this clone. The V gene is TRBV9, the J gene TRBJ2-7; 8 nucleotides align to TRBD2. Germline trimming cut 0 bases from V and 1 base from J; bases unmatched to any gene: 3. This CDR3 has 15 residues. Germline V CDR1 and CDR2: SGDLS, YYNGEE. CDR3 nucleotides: TGTGCCAGCAGCGTAGGGGGGACTAGGTCCTACGAGCAGTACTTC. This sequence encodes CASSVGGTRSYEQYF.

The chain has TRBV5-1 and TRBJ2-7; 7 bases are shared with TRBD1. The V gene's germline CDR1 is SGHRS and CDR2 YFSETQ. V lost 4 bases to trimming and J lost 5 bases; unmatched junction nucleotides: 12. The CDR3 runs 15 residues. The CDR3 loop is CASSQYRGKVHEQYF. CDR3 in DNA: TGCGCCAGCAGCCAGTACAGGGGAAAGGTCCACGAGCAGTACTTC.

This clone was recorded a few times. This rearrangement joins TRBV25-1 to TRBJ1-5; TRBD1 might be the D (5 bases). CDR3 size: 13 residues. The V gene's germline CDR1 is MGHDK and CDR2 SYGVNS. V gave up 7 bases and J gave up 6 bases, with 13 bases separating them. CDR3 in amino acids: CASTAGIGQPQHF. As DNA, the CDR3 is TGTGCCAGCACGGCAGGGATCGGTCAGCCCCAGCATTTT.

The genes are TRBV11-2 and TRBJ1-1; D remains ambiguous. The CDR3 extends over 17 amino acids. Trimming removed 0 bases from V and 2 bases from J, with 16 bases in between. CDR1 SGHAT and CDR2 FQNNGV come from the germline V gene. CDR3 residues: CASSLEMSFLVNTEAFF. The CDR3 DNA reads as TGTGCCAGCAGCTTAGAAATGAGCTTTCTGGTTAACACTGAAGCTTTCTTT.

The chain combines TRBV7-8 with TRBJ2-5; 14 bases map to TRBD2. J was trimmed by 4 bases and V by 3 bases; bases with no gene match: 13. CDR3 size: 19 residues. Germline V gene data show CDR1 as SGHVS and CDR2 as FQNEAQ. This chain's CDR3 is CASSFQTTGLAGGTETQYF. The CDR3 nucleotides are TGTGCCAGCAGCTTTCAAACCACAGGACTAGCGGGAGGCACAGAGACCCAGTACTTC.

CDR3 region: CASSLRPGNTGELFF. The CDR3 DNA is TGTGCCAGCAGCTTAAGGCCGGGAAACACCGGGGAGCTGTTTTTT. This rearrangement joins TRBV11-2 to TRBJ2-2; a possible D gene is TRBD2 (5 bases). The CDR3 sequence is 15 residues long. CDR1 is SGHAT, CDR2 FQNNGV, per germline. The V end lost 2 bases, the J end lost 2 bases, and 9 bases lay between the germline ends. The entire variable domain, with the rest obtained from reference TRBV11-2 and TRBJ2-2, is as follows: EAGVAQSPRYKIIEKRQSVAFWCNPISGHATLYWYQQILGQGPKLLIQFQNNGVVDDSQLPKDRFSAERLKGVDSTLKIQPAKLEDSAVYLCASSLRPGNTGELFFGEGSRLTVL.

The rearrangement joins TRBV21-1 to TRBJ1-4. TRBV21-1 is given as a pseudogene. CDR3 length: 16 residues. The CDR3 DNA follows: TGTGCCAGCAGCAAATGTAGGGGACTGAGTAATGAAAAACTGTTTTTT. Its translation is CASSKCRGLSNEKLFF.

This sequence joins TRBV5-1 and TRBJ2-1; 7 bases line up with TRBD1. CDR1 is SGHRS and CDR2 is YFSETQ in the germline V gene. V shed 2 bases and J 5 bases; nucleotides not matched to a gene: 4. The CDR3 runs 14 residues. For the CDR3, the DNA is TGCGCCAGCAGCTTCGGACAGGTTCACAATGAGCAGTTCTTC. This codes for CASSFGQVHNEQFF.

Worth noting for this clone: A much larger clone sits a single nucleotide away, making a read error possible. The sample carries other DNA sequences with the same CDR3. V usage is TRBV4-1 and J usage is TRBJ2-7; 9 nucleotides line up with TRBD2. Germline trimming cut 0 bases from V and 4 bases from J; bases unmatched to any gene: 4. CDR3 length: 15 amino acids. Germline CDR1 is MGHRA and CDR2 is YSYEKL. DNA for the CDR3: TGCGCCAGCAGCCAAGAAGTAGCGGGAGCGTACGAGCAGTACTTC. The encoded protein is CASSQEVAGAYEQYF.

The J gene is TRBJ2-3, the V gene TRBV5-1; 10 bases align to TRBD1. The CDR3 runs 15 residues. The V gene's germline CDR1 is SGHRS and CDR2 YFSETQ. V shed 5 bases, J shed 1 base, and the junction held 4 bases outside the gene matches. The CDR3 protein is CASRVGTGGTDTQYF. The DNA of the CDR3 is TGCGCCAGCAGAGTCGGGACAGGGGGCACAGATACGCAGTATTTT.

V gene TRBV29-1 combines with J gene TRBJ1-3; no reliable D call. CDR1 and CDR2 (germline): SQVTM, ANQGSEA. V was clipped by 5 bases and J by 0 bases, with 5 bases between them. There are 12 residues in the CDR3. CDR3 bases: TGCAGCGTTTATCTCTCTGGAAACACCATATATTTT. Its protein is CSVYLSGNTIYF.

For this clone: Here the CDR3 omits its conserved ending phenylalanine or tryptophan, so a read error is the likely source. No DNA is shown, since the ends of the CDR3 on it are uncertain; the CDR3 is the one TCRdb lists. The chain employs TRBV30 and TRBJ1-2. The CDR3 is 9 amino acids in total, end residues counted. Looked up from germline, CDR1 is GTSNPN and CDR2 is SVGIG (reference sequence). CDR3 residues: CASGVSGGI.

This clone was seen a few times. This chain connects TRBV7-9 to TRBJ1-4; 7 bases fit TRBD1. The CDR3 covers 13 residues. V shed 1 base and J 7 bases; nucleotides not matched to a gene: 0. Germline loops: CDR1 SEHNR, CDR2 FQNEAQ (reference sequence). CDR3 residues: CASSLGQGEKLFF. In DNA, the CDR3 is TGTGCCAGCAGCTTAGGACAGGGTGAAAAACTGTTTTTT.

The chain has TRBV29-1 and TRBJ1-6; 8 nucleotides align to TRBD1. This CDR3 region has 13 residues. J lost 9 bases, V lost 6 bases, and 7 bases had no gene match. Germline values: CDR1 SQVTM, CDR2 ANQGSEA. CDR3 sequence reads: CSVATGGGSPLHF. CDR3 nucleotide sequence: TGCAGCGTCGCCACAGGGGGTGGTTCACCCCTCCACTTT.

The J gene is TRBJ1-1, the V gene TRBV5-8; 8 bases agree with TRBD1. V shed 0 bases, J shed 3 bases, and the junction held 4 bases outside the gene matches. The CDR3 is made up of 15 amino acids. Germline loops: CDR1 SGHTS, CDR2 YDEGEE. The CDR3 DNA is TGTGCCAGCAGCTTGGGGGACAGGAGGGACACTGAAGCTTTCTTT. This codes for CASSLGDRRDTEAFF.

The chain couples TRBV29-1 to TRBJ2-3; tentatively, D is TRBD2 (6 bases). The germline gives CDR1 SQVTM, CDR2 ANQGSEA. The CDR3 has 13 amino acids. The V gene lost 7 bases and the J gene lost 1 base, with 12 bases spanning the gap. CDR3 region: CSAEAGGTDTQYF. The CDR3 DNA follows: TGCAGCGCCGAAGCGGGCGGCACAGATACGCAGTATTTT.

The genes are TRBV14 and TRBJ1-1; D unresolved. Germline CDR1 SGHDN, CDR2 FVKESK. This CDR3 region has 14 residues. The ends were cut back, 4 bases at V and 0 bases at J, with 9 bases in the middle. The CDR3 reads CASSRWAMNTEAFF. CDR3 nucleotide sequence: TGTGCCAGCAGCCGGTGGGCGATGAACACTGAAGCTTTCTTT.

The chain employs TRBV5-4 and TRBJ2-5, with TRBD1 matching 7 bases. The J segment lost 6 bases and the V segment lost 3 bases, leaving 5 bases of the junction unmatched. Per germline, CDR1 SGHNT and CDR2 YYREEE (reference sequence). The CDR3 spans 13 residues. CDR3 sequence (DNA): TGTGCCAGCAGCTCGAGACAGGGACAGACCCAGTACTTC. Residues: CASSSRQGQTQYF.

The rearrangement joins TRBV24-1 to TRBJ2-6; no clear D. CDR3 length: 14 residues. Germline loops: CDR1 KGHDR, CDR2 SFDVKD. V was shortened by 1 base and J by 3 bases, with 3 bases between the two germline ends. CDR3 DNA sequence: TGTGCCACCAGTGATTTCGGTGGGGCCAACGTCCTGACTTTC. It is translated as CATSDFGGANVLTF.

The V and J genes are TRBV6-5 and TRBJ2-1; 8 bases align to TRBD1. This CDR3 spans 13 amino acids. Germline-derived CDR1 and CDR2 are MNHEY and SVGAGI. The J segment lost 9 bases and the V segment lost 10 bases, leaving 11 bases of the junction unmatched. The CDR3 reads CAIRTGKYGEQFF. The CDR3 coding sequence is TGTGCCATCAGGACAGGGAAGTATGGTGAGCAGTTCTTC.

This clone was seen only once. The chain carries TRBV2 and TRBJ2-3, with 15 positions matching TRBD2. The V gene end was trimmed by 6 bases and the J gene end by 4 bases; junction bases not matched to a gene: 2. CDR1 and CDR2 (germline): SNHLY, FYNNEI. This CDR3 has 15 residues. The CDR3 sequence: CASRGLAGGPDTQYF. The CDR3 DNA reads TGTGCCAGCAGGGGACTAGCGGGAGGACCAGATACGCAGTATTTT.